These 29 T cell receptor beta chains share one sample of origin, sequenced in a study of T-cell reconstitution after alpha-beta-depleted transplantation in children. Library preparation (for TCRbeta) was performed with unique molecular identifiers. TCRdb redid the calling of the PCR reads with MiXCR, one entry per CDR3 protein. The data show around 500,000 distinct CDR3 sequences, about an eighth seen once. The sequences come from PBMCs from the stem cell graft donor, collected from the stem cell graft. The receptors were gathered from a human donor who donated a stem cell graft to a child with combined immunodeficiency.

There are a few counts of this clonotype. The rearrangement links TRBV7-6 to TRBJ2-5; D ambiguous. CDR1 is SGHVS and CDR2 is FNYEAQ in the germline V gene. V gave up 3 bases and J gave up 2 bases, with 19 bases separating them. The CDR3 sequence is 17 residues long. The CDR3 is CASSFPLIRQPQETQYF. The CDR3 DNA is TGTGCCAGCAGCTTCCCCCTCATACGGCAGCCACAAGAGACCCAGTACTTC.

The V and J genes are TRBV10-3 and TRBJ2-5; D is undetermined. V gave up 3 bases and J gave up 2 bases, with 4 bases separating them. The CDR3 has 12 amino acids. CDR1 is ENHRY and CDR2 is SYGVKD in the germline V gene. CDR3 residues: CAISDRQETQYF. CDR3 sequence (DNA): TGTGCCATCAGTGACAGGCAAGAGACCCAGTACTTC.

The genes are TRBV7-9 and TRBJ2-1; 8 bases line up with TRBD2. CDR1 is SEHNR, CDR2 FQNEAQ, per germline (reference sequence). The CDR3 is 14 residues long. V was clipped by 5 bases and J by 9 bases; unmatched bases: 9. CDR3 sequence: CASSPSGSGGEQFF. CDR3 in DNA: TGTGCCAGCAGCCCCAGCGGGAGCGGAGGTGAGCAGTTCTTC.

The chain links TRBV12-3 or TRBV12-4 to TRBJ1-1; possibly TRBD1 for D (6 bases). V lost 6 bases to trimming and J lost 5 bases, with 19 bases between them. The CDR3 length is 15 residues. CDR3 sequence (DNA): TGTGCCAGCAGCTTATGGGGGGCGCTGGGGACTGAAGCTTTCTTT. This sequence encodes CASSLWGALGTEAFF.

This clonotype appeared many times. The rearrangement links TRBV10-3 to TRBJ2-3; maybe TRBD1 (5 bases). The CDR3 is made up of 15 amino acids. Trimming cost V 2 bases and J 2 bases, with 11 bases left between them. Germline CDR1 reads ENHRY; CDR2 reads SYGVKD. CDR3 region: CAISEPKTATDTQYF. The CDR3 bases are TGTGCCATCAGTGAGCCTAAGACAGCCACAGATACGCAGTATTTT.

This clonotype was counted at least ten times. The V and J genes are TRBV10-2 and TRBJ1-1; maybe TRBD1 (5 bases). The ends were cut back, 7 bases at V and 1 base at J, with 7 bases in the middle. This CDR3 region has 12 residues. Germline V gene lookup returns CDR1 WSHSY and CDR2 SAAADI. The DNA for the CDR3 is TGCGCCAGCAAAAGGGGGAACACTGAAGCTTTCTTT. This encodes CASKRGNTEAFF.

The chain joins TRBV24-1 to TRBJ2-6, with D perhaps TRBD1 (5 bases). V was pared by 4 bases and J by 0 bases, with 12 bases between. The germline V gene has CDR1 KGHDR and CDR2 SFDVKD. The CDR3 is 17 amino acids. This CDR3 reads CATSDPGLNSGANVLTF. The CDR3 bases are TGTGCCACCAGTGACCCAGGGCTGAACTCTGGGGCCAACGTCCTGACTTTC.

Many counts were recorded for this clonotype. V is TRBV24-1 and J is TRBJ2-2; 10 bases match TRBD2. J was trimmed by 0 bases and V by 7 bases; bases with no gene match: 7. The CDR3 is 17 amino acids. Germline V gene sequence: CDR1 KGHDR, CDR2 SFDVKD. The CDR3, as DNA: TGTGCCACCAGCGAAGTTCTAGCGGGAGCGAACACCGGGGAGCTGTTTTTT. It encodes CATSEVLAGANTGELFF.

In this sample, this clonotype turned up a few times. The rearrangement uses TRBV4-1 and TRBJ1-6, with 7 bases lining up with TRBD1. Germline values: CDR1 MGHRA, CDR2 YSYEKL. The V segment lost 2 bases and the J segment 14 bases; nucleotides outside the gene matches: 18. The CDR3 is 17 amino acids. CDR3 amino acids: CASSQPGGGTDARSLHF. For the CDR3, the DNA is TGCGCCAGCAGCCAACCAGGAGGGGGGACAGACGCCCGATCCCTCCACTTT.

V gene TRBV29-1 combines with J gene TRBJ2-1, with D unclear. V lost 4 bases and J 2 bases, leaving 15 bases between the germline ends. This CDR3 contains 15 residues. Germline CDR1 is SQVTM and CDR2 is ANQGSEA. The CDR3, as DNA: TGCAGCGTTGGTCTGGCAGCCGGACCCTACAATGAGCAGTTCTTC. This encodes CSVGLAAGPYNEQFF.

The gene calls are TRBV10-3 and TRBJ2-2; 7 bases are shared with TRBD1. CDR1 is ENHRY and CDR2 is SYGVKD in the germline V gene. Losses at the gene ends were 6 bases for V and 3 bases for J; bases not matched to a gene: 4. The CDR3 sequence is 14 residues long. The CDR3 sequence is CAIRQGFDTGELFF. DNA for the CDR3: TGTGCCATCAGACAGGGGTTCGACACCGGGGAGCTGTTTTTT.

This clonotype has just a few counts. J is TRBJ1-6 and V is TRBV5-1, with D tentatively TRBD1 (6 bases). There are 15 residues in the CDR3. Germline V gene data show CDR1 as SGHRS and CDR2 as YFSETQ. V lost 0 bases and J lost 6, with 10 bases in between. The CDR3 sequence: CASSLEGHANSPLHF. The CDR3 bases are TGCGCCAGCAGCTTGGAGGGACACGCTAATTCACCCCTCCACTTT.

This rearrangement joins TRBV6-2 or TRBV6-3 to TRBJ2-1; TRBD2 matches 8 bases. The germline V gene has CDR1 MNHEY and CDR2 SVGEGT. The CDR3 has 17 residues. With V trimmed by 2 bases and J by 5 bases, 11 bases remained unmatched. This CDR3 reads CASSYPKRGPINNEQFF. The CDR3 DNA is TGTGCCAGCAGTTACCCCAAGCGGGGGCCTATAAACAATGAGCAGTTCTTC.

This clonotype came up many times. The rearrangement joins TRBV29-1 to TRBJ2-1; TRBD1 matches 7 bases. With 4 bases clipped from V and 0 bases from J, the junction kept 6 bases outside the gene matches. This CDR3 has 15 residues. Germline assignment: CDR1 SQVTM and CDR2 ANQGSEA. This chain's CDR3 is CSVGGTVHSYNEQFF. The CDR3 coding sequence is TGCAGCGTTGGTGGGACAGTCCACTCCTACAATGAGCAGTTCTTC.

This clonotype was seen only a few times. V and J are TRBV29-1 and TRBJ1-2; no clear D gene. V shed 7 bases and J shed 3 bases, with 15 bases lying between them. The CDR3 loop spans 13 amino acids. CDR1 is SQVTM, CDR2 ANQGSEA, per germline. CDR3 nucleotide sequence: TGCAGCGCTGGGATTGACAACGACTATGGCTACACCTTC. Its translation: CSAGIDNDYGYTF.

The rearrangement uses TRBV20-1 and TRBJ2-5, with TRBD2 as a possible D gene (5 bases). The CDR3 runs to 14 residues. The V and J ends lost 0 bases and 1 base respectively, with 9 bases between them. Germline CDR1 DFQATT, CDR2 SNEGSKA (reference sequence). CDR3 in amino acids: CSARDSGSQETQYF. The CDR3 region has the DNA TGCAGTGCTAGAGATTCGGGATCCCAAGAGACCCAGTACTTC.

The chain has TRBV10-3 and TRBJ2-3; a possible D gene is TRBD1 (6 bases). The CDR3 totals 15 residues. Germline V gene lookup returns CDR1 ENHRY and CDR2 SYGVKD. Trimming shortened V by 6 bases and J by 4 bases, and 17 bases separated the two germline ends. The CDR3 DNA is TGTGCCATCAGGAAGGGTGGGGGCCGACCAGATACGCAGTATTTT. It yields the protein CAIRKGGGRPDTQYF.

The V call is TRBV7-2, the J call TRBJ1-5; no firm D call. The germline CDR1 and CDR2 sequences are SGHTA and FQGNSA. Deletions cut 4 bases from V and 11 bases from J, with 12 bases between. This CDR3 region has 12 residues. CDR3: CASSSPDLAQHF. The CDR3, as DNA: TGTGCCAGCAGCTCCCCTGATTTAGCCCAGCATTTT. Full variable domain (rest looked up from reference TRBV7-2 and TRBJ1-5): GAGVSQSPSNKVTEKGKDVELRCDPISGHTALYWYRQSLGQGLEFLIYFQGNSAPDKSGLPSDRFSAERTGGSVSTLTIQRTQQEDSAVYLCASSSPDLAQHFGDGTRLSIL.

The rearrangement uses TRBV6-1 and TRBJ1-1; the D is unclear. The CDR3 length is 14 residues. Between the trimmed V and J ends, which lost 0 bases and 7 bases, there was a span of 12 bases. The germline gives CDR1 MNHNS, CDR2 SASEGT. Here the CDR3 DNA reads TGTGCCAGCAGTGAAGCCCCCGAGGCGGTTGAAGCTTTCTTT. This translates into CASSEAPEAVEAFF.

The rearrangement uses TRBV19 and TRBJ2-1; D may match TRBD1 or TRBD2 (5 bases each). V was cut by 9 bases and J by 7 bases, with 19 bases left in between. The CDR3 is made up of 14 amino acids. Germline V lookup: CDR1 LNHDA, CDR2 SQIVND (reference sequence). In nucleotides, the CDR3 is TGTGCCAGGGGACCCGAGTTCCAGCCTAATGAGCAGTTCTTC. Translating gives CARGPEFQPNEQFF.

In this sample, this clonotype turned up many times. J is TRBJ2-3 and V is TRBV27; no firm D call. V lost 7 bases and J 0 bases, leaving 14 bases between the germline ends. CDR3 length: 15 amino acids. The germline V gene has CDR1 MNHEY and CDR2 SMNVEV (reference sequence). CDR3 loop: CASNLRYPSTDTQYF. CDR3 DNA: TGTGCCAGCAACTTACGGTACCCCAGCACAGATACGCAGTATTTT.

This clonotype has at least ten counts. V is TRBV6-4 and J is TRBJ2-2; no definite D call. The CDR3 is 13 amino acids. Germline CDR1 is MRHNA and CDR2 is SNTAGT. The ends were cut back, 0 bases at V and 3 bases at J, with 2 bases in the middle. In DNA form, the CDR3 reads TGTGCCAGCAGTGACTCTGACACCGGGGAGCTGTTTTTT. Protein: CASSDSDTGELFF.

The chain joins TRBV20-1 to TRBJ2-3, with 10 nucleotides matching TRBD2. V lost 2 bases to trimming and J lost 2 bases; unmatched junction nucleotides: 7. Germline V CDR1 and CDR2: DFQATT, SNEGSKA (reference sequence). The CDR3 consists of 16 residues. In DNA, the CDR3 is TGCAGTGCTAGACTTAGCGGGGGGCATTTCACAGATACGCAGTATTTT. Its protein product is CSARLSGGHFTDTQYF.

As regards this clonotype: This could be a read error, since a much larger clone is one nucleotide away. The V call is TRBV5-1, the J call TRBJ2-7, with TRBD1 identical over 10 bases. Trimming removed 4 bases from V and 2 bases from J; junction bases left unmatched: 3. CDR1 SGHRS and CDR2 YFSETQ come from the germline V gene. The CDR3 length is 14 residues. This CDR3 reads CASSHGQGAYEQYF. The DNA of the CDR3 is TGCGCCAGCAGCCATGGACAGGGGGCCTACGAGCAGTACTTC. The complete variable domain, with remaining parts taken from reference TRBV5-1 and TRBJ2-7, reads KAGVTQTPRYLIKTRGQQVTLSCSPISGHRSVSWYQQTPGQGLQFLFEYFSETQRNKGNFPGRFSGRQFSNSRSEMNVSTLELGDSALYLCASSHGQGAYEQYFGPGTRLTVT.

This clonotype has at least ten counts. The gene calls are TRBV4-2 and TRBJ2-1; tentative D call: TRBD1 (5 bases). The CDR3 has 15 residues. Trimming removed 2 bases from V and 9 bases from J, with 17 bases in between. Germline CDR1 and CDR2: LGHNA and YNFKEQ. DNA for the CDR3: TGTGCCAGCAGCCAATCCCTTCAGGGCCGCACTGAGCAGTTCTTC. Protein sequence: CASSQSLQGRTEQFF.

This clonotype was detected many times. The J gene is TRBJ2-1, the V gene TRBV6-2 or TRBV6-3, with 16 bases lining up with TRBD2. Germline CDR1 reads MNHEY; CDR2 reads SVGEGT. Germline trimming cut 4 bases from V and 7 bases from J; bases unmatched to any gene: 19. The CDR3 runs to 21 residues. CDR3 residues: CASSSITTGTSGRARRNEQFF. The CDR3, as DNA: TGTGCCAGCAGTTCCATAACGACAGGGACTAGCGGGAGGGCCAGACGAAATGAGCAGTTCTTC.

This clonotype occurred many times. This sequence joins TRBV5-1 and TRBJ2-1; D is unclear. Trimming stripped 4 bases from V and 0 bases from J, with 14 bases between. Germline V gene data show CDR1 as SGHRS and CDR2 as YFSETQ. The CDR3 runs to 16 residues. In nucleotides, the CDR3 is TGCGCCAGCAGCCTTACCGGAGCGCACTCCTACAATGAGCAGTTCTTC. Translation gives CASSLTGAHSYNEQFF. The whole variable domain, remainder taken from reference TRBV5-1 and TRBJ2-1, is KAGVTQTPRYLIKTRGQQVTLSCSPISGHRSVSWYQQTPGQGLQFLFEYFSETQRNKGNFPGRFSGRQFSNSRSEMNVSTLELGDSALYLCASSLTGAHSYNEQFFGPGTRLTVL.

This clonotype has just a few counts. The V gene is TRBV6-5, the J gene TRBJ2-5; 9 nucleotides agree with TRBD2. CDR1 is MNHEY and CDR2 is SVGAGI in the germline V gene. The CDR3 spans 18 residues. With V trimmed by 2 bases and J by 2 bases, 12 bases remained unmatched. CDR3 nucleotides: TGTGCCAGCAGTTACGAAAGGGGGCGGGGGGGGTATCAAGAGACCCAGTACTTC. It yields the protein CASSYERGRGGYQETQYF.

V usage is TRBV6-5 and J usage is TRBJ2-2; the match to TRBD2 covers 10 bases. Germline values: CDR1 MNHEY, CDR2 SVGAGI. The CDR3 is made up of 15 amino acids. Trimming at V came to 2 bases and at J to 5 bases, leaving 2 bases not matched to a gene. The CDR3: CASSYSGGATGELFF. CDR3 bases: TGTGCCAGCAGTTACAGCGGGGGGGCGACCGGGGAGCTGTTTTTT.